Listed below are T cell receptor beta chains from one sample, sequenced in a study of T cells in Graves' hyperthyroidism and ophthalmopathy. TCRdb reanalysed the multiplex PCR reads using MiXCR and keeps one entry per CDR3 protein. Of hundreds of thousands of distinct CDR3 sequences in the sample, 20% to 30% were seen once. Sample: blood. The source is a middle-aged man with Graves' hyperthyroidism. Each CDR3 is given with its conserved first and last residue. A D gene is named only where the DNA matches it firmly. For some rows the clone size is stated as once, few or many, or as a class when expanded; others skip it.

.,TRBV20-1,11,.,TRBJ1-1,CSASSLLEAFF,TGCAGTGCTAGTAGCCTCCTTGAAGCTTTCTTT
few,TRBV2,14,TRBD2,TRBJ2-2,CASRQRGGTGELFF,TGTGCCAGCAGGCAACGGGGGGGCACCGGGGAGCTGTTTTTT
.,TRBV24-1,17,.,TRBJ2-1,CATSDPTRGHQNNEQFF,TGTGCCACCAGTGACCCTACTCGGGGACATCAAAACAATGAGCAGTTCTTC
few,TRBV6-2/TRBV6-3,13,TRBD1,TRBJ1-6,CASKGDRNSPLHF,TGTGCCAGCAAAGGGGACAGGAATTCACCCCTCCACTTT
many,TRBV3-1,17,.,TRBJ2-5,CASSQARSGPMKETQYF,TGTGCCAGCAGCCAAGCTCGAAGTGGTCCAATGAAAGAGACCCAGTACTTC
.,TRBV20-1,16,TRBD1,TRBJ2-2,CSATNPGQGNTGELFF,TGCAGTGCTACAAATCCGGGACAGGGCAACACCGGGGAGCTGTTTTTT
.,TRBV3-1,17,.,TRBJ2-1,CASSQMGGPNSYNEQFF,TGTGCCAGCAGCCAGATGGGGGGACCAAACTCCTACAATGAGCAGTTCTTC
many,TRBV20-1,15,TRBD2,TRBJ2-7,CSALYGLAKTHEQYF,TGCAGTGCTCTCTATGGACTAGCGAAGACCCACGAGCAGTACTTC
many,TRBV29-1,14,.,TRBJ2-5,CTFQRAQYQETQYF,TGCACCTTCCAGCGGGCCCAGTACCAAGAGACCCAGTACTTC
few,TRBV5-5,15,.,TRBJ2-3,CASSLSGSFTDTQYF,TGTGCCAGCAGCTTGTCTGGATCCTTCACAGATACGCAGTATTTT
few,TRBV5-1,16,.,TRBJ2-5,CASSLLGSGMQETQYF,TGCGCCAGCAGCTTGCTTGGTAGCGGAATGCAAGAGACCCAGTACTTC
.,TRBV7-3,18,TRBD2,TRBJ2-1,CASSLMGLAGGRFNEQFF,TGTGCCAGCAGCTTAATGGGACTAGCGGGAGGTCGGTTCAATGAGCAGTTCTTC
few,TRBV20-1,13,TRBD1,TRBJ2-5,CSAKTGGQETQYF,TGCAGTGCTAAGACAGGGGGTCAAGAGACCCAGTACTTC
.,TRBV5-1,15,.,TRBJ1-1,CASSSDPRRGTEAFF,TGCGCCAGCAGCTCAGATCCCCGGCGGGGCACTGAAGCTTTCTTT
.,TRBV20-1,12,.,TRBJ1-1,CSAQKGANEAFF,TGCAGTGCTCAAAAAGGGGCCAATGAAGCTTTCTTT
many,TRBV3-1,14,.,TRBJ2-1,CASSQGAHADEQFF,TGTGCCAGCAGCCAAGGGGCCCACGCGGATGAGCAGTTCTTC
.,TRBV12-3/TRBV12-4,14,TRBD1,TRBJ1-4,CASRGQGDNEKLFF,TGTGCCAGCAGAGGACAGGGGGATAATGAAAAACTGTTTTTT
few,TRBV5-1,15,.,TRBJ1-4,CASSAWGERREKLFF,TGCGCCAGCAGCGCTTGGGGAGAACGGCGTGAAAAACTGTTTTTT
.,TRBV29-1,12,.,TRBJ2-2,CSVWAITGELFF,TGCAGCGTTTGGGCCATCACCGGGGAGCTGTTTTTT
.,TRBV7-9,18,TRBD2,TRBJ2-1,CASSLVFGLAGVAETQFF,TGTGCCAGCAGCTTAGTCTTCGGGCTAGCGGGAGTTGCGGAGACCCAGTTCTTC
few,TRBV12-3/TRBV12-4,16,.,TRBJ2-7,CASSQEGFRENYEQYF,TGTGCCAGCAGCCAAGAGGGCTTTCGGGAGAACTACGAGCAGTACTTC
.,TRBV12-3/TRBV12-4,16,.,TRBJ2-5,CASSSHQLRGQETQYF,TGTGCCAGCAGTTCCCATCAACTCAGGGGACAAGAGACCCAGTACTTC
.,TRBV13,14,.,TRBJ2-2,CASGYVSGTGELFF,TGTGCCAGCGGTTACGTTTCGGGGACCGGGGAGCTGTTTTTT
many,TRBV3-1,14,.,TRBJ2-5,CASSQVRGPETQYF,TGTGCCAGCAGCCAAGTTCGGGGCCCAGAGACCCAGTACTTC
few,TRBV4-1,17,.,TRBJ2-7,CASSHPRDGSKTYEQYF,TGCGCCAGCAGCCACCCCAGGGACGGTTCAAAAACCTACGAGCAGTACTTC
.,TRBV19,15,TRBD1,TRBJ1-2,CASSRGQRANYGYTF,TGTGCCAGTAGTAGGGGACAGAGAGCTAACTATGGCTACACCTTC
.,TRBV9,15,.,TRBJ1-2,CASSVTPFWGDGYTF,TGTGCCAGCAGCGTCACCCCCTTCTGGGGGGATGGCTACACCTTC
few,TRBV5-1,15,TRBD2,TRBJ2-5,CASSLGSGIGETQYF,TGCGCCAGCAGCTTAGGAAGCGGGATCGGAGAGACCCAGTACTTC
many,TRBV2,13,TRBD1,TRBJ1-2,CASRRGQFYGYTF,TGTGCCAGCAGAAGGGGGCAGTTCTATGGCTACACCTTC
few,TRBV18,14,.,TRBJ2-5,CASSPAWDEKTQYF,TGTGCCAGCTCACCAGCGTGGGATGAGAAGACCCAGTACTTC
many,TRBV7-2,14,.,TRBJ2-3,CASSPRGSRDTQYF,TGTGCCAGCAGCCCTCGGGGTAGTCGAGATACGCAGTATTTT
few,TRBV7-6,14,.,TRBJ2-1,CASSAVGPRDEQFF,TGTGCCAGCAGCGCAGTTGGGCCCCGGGATGAGCAGTTCTTC
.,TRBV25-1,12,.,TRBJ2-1,CASSRIYNEQFF,TGTGCCAGCAGCCGAATATATAATGAGCAGTTCTTC
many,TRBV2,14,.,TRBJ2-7,CASTLQSIPYEQYF,TGTGCCAGTACCCTTCAGTCGATTCCCTACGAGCAGTACTTC
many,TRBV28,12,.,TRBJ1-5,CASRLRNQPQHF,TGTGCCAGCAGGCTTCGGAATCAGCCCCAGCATTTT
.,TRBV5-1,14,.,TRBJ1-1,CASQLTQGRTEAFF,TGCGCCAGTCAGCTTACTCAGGGTCGCACTGAAGCTTTCTTT
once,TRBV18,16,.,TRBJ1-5,CASSPTEPRPREPQHF,TGTGCCAGCTCACCAACAGAGCCCCGTCCACGCGAGCCCCAGCATTTT
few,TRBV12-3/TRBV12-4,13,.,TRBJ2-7,CASSPHGTGEQYF,TGTGCCAGCAGTCCACACGGCACAGGCGAGCAGTACTTC
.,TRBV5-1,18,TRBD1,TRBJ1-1,CASSPIPGTGGSRTEAFF,TGCGCCAGCAGCCCCATACCCGGGACAGGGGGCTCGAGAACTGAAGCTTTCTTT
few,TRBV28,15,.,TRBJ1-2,CASLSIGGTNYGYTF,TGTGCCAGCCTCAGTATCGGCGGGACTAACTATGGCTACACCTTC
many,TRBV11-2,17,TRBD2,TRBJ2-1,CASSLDGGGLAGREQFF,TGTGCCAGCAGCTTAGATGGGGGAGGACTAGCGGGAAGGGAGCAGTTCTTC
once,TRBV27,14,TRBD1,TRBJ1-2,CASGGTGRGYGYTF,TGTGCCAGCGGGGGGACAGGGAGAGGATATGGCTACACCTTC
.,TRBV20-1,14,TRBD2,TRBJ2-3,CSATGGRKTDTQYF,TGCAGTGCTACGGGGGGGCGGAAGACAGATACGCAGTATTTT
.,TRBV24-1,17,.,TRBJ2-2,CATSDLKGSSITGELFF,TGTGCCACCAGTGATTTAAAGGGGTCCTCGATCACCGGGGAGCTGTTTTTT
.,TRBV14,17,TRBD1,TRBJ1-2,CASSQDRGQAPLYGYTF,TGTGCCAGCAGCCAAGATCGGGGACAGGCCCCCCTCTATGGCTACACCTTC
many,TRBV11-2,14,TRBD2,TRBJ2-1,CASSHTSAYNEQFF,TGTGCCAGCAGCCATACTAGCGCGTACAATGAGCAGTTCTTC
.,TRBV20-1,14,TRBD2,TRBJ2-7,CSAEAGLDLYEQYF,TGCAGTGCTGAAGCCGGACTAGACCTATACGAGCAGTACTTC
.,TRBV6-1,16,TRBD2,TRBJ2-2,CASSNKGLAGPGELFF,TGTGCCAGCAGCAACAAGGGACTAGCGGGACCCGGGGAGCTGTTTTTT
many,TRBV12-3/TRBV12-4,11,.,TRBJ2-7,CASRGLYEQYF,TGTGCCAGCAGAGGACTCTACGAGCAGTACTTC
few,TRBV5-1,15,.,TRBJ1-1,CASSLVSGDHREAFF,TGCGCCAGCAGCTTGGTATCTGGCGACCATCGGGAAGCTTTCTTT
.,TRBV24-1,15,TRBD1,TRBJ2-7,CATSDSRDSLHEQYF,TGTGCCACCAGTGATTCCCGGGACAGTCTGCACGAGCAGTACTTC
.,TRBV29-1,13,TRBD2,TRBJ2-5,CSVERGGGETQYF,TGCAGCGTTGAACGGGGGGGGGGAGAGACCCAGTACTTC
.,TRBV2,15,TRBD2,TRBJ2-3,CANNLRLAGTDTQYF,TGTGCCAACAACTTGAGACTAGCGGGAACAGATACGCAGTATTTT
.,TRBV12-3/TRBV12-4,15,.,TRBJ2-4,CASSSSPWPRDIQYF,TGTGCCAGCAGTTCCTCCCCGTGGCCCCGGGACATTCAGTACTTC
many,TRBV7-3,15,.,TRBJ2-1,CASSLGLSAYNEQFF,TGTGCCAGCAGCTTAGGCCTTAGCGCGTACAATGAGCAGTTCTTC
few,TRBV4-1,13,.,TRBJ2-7,CASSHFRTYEQYF,TGCGCCAGCAGCCACTTCAGAACCTACGAGCAGTACTTC
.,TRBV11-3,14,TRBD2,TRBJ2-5,CASSSYGRGETQYF,TGTGCCAGCAGCTCTTATGGGAGGGGAGAGACCCAGTACTTC
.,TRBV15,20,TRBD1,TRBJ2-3,CATSRDYLQHRTGSTDTQYF,TGTGCCACCAGCAGAGATTACCTCCAGCATAGGACAGGGAGCACAGATACGCAGTATTTT
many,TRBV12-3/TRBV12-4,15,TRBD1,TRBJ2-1,CASSSDRGPYNEQFF,TGTGCCAGCAGTTCTGACAGGGGGCCTTACAATGAGCAGTTCTTC